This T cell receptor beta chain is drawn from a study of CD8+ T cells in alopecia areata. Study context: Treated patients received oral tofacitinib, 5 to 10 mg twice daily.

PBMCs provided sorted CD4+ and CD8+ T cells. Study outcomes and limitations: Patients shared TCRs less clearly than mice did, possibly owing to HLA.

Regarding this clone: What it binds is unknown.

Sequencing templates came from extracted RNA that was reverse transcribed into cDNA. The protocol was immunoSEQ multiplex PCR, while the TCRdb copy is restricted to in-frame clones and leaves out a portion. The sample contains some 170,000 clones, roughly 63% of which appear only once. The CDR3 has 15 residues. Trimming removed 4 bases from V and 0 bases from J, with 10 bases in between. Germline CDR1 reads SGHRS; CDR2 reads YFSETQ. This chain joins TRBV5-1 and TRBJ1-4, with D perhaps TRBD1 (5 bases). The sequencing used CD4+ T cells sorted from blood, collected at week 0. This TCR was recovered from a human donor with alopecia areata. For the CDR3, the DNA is TGCGCCAGCAGCCGGGACGGATCAACTAATGAAAAACTGTTTTTT. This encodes CASSRDGSTNEKLFF.